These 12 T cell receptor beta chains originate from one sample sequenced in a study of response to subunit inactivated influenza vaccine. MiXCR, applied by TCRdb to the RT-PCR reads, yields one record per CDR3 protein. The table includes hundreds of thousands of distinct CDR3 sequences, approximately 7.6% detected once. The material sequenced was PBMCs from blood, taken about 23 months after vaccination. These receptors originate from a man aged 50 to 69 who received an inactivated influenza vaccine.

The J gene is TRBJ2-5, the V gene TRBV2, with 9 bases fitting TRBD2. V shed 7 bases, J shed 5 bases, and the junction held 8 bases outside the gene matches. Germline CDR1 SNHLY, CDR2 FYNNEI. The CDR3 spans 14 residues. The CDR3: CASKLAGASETQYF. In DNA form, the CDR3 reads TGTGCCAGCAAATTAGCGGGGGCATCTGAGACCCAGTACTTC.

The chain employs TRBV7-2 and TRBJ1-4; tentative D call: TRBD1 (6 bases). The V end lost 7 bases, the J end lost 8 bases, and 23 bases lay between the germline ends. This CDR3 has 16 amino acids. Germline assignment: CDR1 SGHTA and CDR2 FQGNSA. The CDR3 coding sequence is TGTGCCAGCAAGAGGGGGGGGTCTGGGAGGAACGAAAAACTGTTTTTT. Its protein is CASKRGGSGRNEKLFF.

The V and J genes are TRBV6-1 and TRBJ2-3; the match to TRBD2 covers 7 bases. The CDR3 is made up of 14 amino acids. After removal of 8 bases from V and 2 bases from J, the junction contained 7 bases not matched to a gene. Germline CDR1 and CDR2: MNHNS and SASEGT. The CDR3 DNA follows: TGTGCCAGCGACCCCAGCGGGAACACAGATACGCAGTATTTT. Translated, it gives CASDPSGNTDTQYF.

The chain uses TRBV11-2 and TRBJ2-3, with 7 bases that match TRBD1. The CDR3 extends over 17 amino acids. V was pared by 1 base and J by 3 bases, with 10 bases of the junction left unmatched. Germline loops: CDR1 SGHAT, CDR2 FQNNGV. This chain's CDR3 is CASSLVPPGGSTDTQYF. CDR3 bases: TGTGCCAGCAGCTTAGTCCCCCCAGGGGGAAGTACAGATACGCAGTATTTT.

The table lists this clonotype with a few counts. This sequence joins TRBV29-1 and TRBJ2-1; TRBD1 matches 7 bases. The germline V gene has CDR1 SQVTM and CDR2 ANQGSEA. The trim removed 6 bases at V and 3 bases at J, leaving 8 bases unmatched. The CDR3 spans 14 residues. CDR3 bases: TGCAGCGTGTCCTGGGACAGAAGCTACAATGAGCAGTTCTTC. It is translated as CSVSWDRSYNEQFF.

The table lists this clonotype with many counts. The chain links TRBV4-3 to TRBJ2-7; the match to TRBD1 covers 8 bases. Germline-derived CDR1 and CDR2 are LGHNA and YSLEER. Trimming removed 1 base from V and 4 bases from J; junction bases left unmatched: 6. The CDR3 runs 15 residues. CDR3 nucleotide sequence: TGCGCCAGCAGCCAAGCTTGGCAGGGGGCTTACGAGCAGTACTTC. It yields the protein CASSQAWQGAYEQYF.

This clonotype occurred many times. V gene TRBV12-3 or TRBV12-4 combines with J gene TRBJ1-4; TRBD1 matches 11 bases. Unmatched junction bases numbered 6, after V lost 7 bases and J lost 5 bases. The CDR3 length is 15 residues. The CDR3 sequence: CASTRTGGGNEKLFF. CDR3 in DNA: TGTGCCAGCACCCGGACAGGGGGCGGGAATGAAAAACTGTTTTTT.

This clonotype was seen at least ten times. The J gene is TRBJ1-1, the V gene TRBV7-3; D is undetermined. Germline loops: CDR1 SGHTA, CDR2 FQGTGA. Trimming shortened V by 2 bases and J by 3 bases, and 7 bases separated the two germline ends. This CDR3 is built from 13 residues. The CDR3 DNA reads TGTGCCAGCAGCTTAGACCTGGACACTGAAGCTTTCTTT. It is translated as CASSLDLDTEAFF.

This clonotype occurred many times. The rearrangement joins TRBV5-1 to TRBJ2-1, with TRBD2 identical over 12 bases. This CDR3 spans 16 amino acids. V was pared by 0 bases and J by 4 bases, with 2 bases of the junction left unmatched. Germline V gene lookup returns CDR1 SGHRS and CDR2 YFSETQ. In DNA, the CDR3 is TGCGCCAGCAGCTTGGAAGGACTAGCGGGGTACAATGAGCAGTTCTTC. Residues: CASSLEGLAGYNEQFF.

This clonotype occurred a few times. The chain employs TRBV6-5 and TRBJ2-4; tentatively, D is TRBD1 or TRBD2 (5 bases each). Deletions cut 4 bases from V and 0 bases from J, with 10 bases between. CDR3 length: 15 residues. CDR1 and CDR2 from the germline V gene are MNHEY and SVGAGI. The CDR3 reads CASSSVGEAKNIQYF. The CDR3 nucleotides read TGTGCCAGCAGTTCCGTGGGGGAAGCCAAAAACATTCAGTACTTC.

CDR3 DNA: TGTGCCAGCAGCCTTCGCGAGGGGACAGAAAACATTCAGTACTTC. It specifies CASSLREGTENIQYF. The chain recombines TRBV7-9 with TRBJ2-4; 7 nucleotides match TRBD1. J gave up 5 bases and V 5 bases, and 9 bases lay outside the gene matches. The CDR3 has 15 residues. Germline V gene lookup returns CDR1 SEHNR and CDR2 FQNEAQ (reference sequence).

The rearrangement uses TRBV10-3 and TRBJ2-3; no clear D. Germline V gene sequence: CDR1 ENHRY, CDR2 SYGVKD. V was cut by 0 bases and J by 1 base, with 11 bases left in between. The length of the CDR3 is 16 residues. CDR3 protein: CAISESVTFRTDTQYF. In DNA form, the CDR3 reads TGTGCCATCAGTGAGTCGGTGACTTTTCGCACAGATACGCAGTATTTT.